Listed below are T cell receptor beta chains from one sample, sequenced in a study of CD8+CD57+ T cells in acquired aplastic anemia. TCRdb reanalysed the reads using MiXCR and keeps one entry per CDR3 protein. The sample includes 250,000 to 300,000 distinct CDR3 sequences, approximately 60% of them seen just once. Sequencing was performed on sorted CD4+, CD8+, or CD8+CD57+ T cells (not recorded which) from PBMCs. The receptors derive from a human donor with aplastic anemia. The CDR3 runs from the conserved cysteine through the conserved F or W. The order of the fields is V gene, clone size, J gene, D gene, CDR3 protein, CDR3 DNA. A D gene is named only where the DNA matches it firmly. Clone sizes are given selectively: once, few, many, or a class where the clone is expanded.

TRBV7-9	.	TRBJ2-7	.	CASSLGGNTVYEQYF	TGTGCCAGCAGCTTAGGGGGCAACACTGTCTACGAGCAGTACTTC
TRBV5-1	.	TRBJ2-7	TRBD2	CASSSPTSGTYEQYF	TGCGCCAGCAGCTCGCCGACTAGCGGGACCTACGAGCAGTACTTC
TRBV24-1	.	TRBJ2-5	.	CASSTATDPWSQYF	TGTGCCTCCAGCACCGCAACAGACCCTTGGAGCCAGTACTTC
TRBV7-9	few	TRBJ1-1	TRBD1	CASSSHRGMNTEAFF	TGTGCCAGCAGCTCCCACAGGGGGATGAACACTGAAGCTTTCTTT
TRBV2	.	TRBJ2-5	.	CASSLGLAQETQYF	TGTGCCAGCAGCTTGGGGCTGGCCCAAGAGACCCAGTACTTC
TRBV7-6	few	TRBJ2-1	.	CASSSTYNEQFF	TGTGCCAGCAGCTCGACCTACAATGAGCAGTTCTTC
TRBV25-1	.	TRBJ2-7	TRBD2	CASRAGGNYYEQYF	TGTGCCAGCAGAGCGGGAGGGAATTACTACGAGCAGTACTTC
TRBV29-1	.	TRBJ1-2	TRBD1	CSVWTGGGYTF	TGCAGCGTTTGGACAGGGGGTGGCTACACCTTC
TRBV5-1	.	TRBJ2-1	.	CASSLAGERYNEQFF	TGCGCCAGCAGCTTGGCGGGGGAGCGCTACAATGAGCAGTTCTTC
TRBV19	.	TRBJ2-3	TRBD2	CATREAGITDTQYF	TGTGCCACGCGAGAAGCGGGGATAACAGATACGCAGTATTTT
TRBV7-9	.	TRBJ1-2	.	CASSLKGDYGYTF	TGTGCCAGCAGCTTAAAAGGAGACTATGGCTACACCTTC
TRBV29-1	.	TRBJ1-1	.	CSVQGDLNTEAFF	TGCAGCGTACAAGGGGATTTGAACACTGAAGCTTTCTTT
TRBV19	many	TRBJ2-5	.	CASNDGGGGQETQYF	TGTGCCAGTAACGATGGGGGAGGTGGGCAAGAGACCCAGTACTTC
TRBV24-1	.	TRBJ2-3	.	CATSDPILGGTQYF	TGTGCCACCAGTGATCCCATCCTGGGGGGTACGCAGTATTTT
TRBV10-1	many	TRBJ2-7	TRBD2	CASSESGEGRYEQYF	TGCGCCAGCAGTGAGTCGGGGGAGGGCAGATACGAGCAGTACTTC
TRBV20-1	.	TRBJ2-7	.	CSARRQGQRFYEQYF	TGCAGTGCTAGAAGGCAGGGCCAGAGGTTCTACGAGCAGTACTTC
TRBV15	.	TRBJ1-6	TRBD1	CATSSAGTGESPLHF	TGTGCCACCAGCAGCGCCGGGACAGGGGAGTCACCCCTCCACTTT
TRBV7-2	.	TRBJ2-1	.	CASSEWAPYNEQFF	TGTGCCAGCAGTGAATGGGCACCCTACAATGAGCAGTTCTTC